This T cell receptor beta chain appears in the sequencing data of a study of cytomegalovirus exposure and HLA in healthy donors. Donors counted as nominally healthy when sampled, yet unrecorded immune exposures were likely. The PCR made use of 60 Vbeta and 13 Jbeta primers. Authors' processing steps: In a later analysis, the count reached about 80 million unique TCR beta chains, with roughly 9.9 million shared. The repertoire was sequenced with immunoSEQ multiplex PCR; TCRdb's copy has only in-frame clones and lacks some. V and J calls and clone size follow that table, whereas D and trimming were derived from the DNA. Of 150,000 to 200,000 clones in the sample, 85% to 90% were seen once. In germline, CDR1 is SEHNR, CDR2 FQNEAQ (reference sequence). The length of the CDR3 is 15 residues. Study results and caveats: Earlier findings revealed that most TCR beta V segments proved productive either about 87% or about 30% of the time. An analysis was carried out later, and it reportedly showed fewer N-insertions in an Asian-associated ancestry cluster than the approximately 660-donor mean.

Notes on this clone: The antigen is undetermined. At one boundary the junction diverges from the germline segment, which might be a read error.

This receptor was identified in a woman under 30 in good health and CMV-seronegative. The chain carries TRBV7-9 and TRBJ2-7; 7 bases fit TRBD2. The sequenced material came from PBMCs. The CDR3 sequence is CSSSLASGSSYEQYF. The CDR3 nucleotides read TGTTCCAGCAGCTTAGCTAGCGGCTCCTCCTACGAGCAGTACTTC.